The 11 T cell receptor beta chains listed next were all sequenced from one sample in a study of cytomegalovirus exposure and HLA in healthy donors. PCR used 60 Vbeta primers and 13 Jbeta primers. Libraries were prepared by immunoSEQ multiplex PCR; TCRdb keeps only in-frame clonotypes and omits some of them. This sample contains some 200,000 clones. Material for sequencing was PBMCs. Source of these receptors: a boy younger than 18 in good health and CMV-seronegative.

This chain connects TRBV7-6 to TRBJ2-1; weak D call: TRBD2 (7 bases). V was shortened by 7 bases and J by 8 bases, with 15 bases between the two germline ends. Germline-derived CDR1 and CDR2 are SGHVS and FNYEAQ. This CDR3 spans 13 amino acids. The CDR3 coding sequence is TGTGCCAGCAACATGGCGGGGGCCCATGAGCAGTTCTTC. Translated, it gives CASNMAGAHEQFF. The full variable domain, rest sourced from reference TRBV7-6 and TRBJ2-1, is GAGVSQSPRYKVTKRGQDVALRCDPISGHVSLYWYRQALGQGPEFLTYFNYEAQQDKSGLPNDRFSAERPEGSISTLTIQRTEQRDSAMYRCASNMAGAHEQFFGPGTRLTVL.

The rearrangement uses TRBV19 and TRBJ1-5, with TRBD1 matching over 8 bases. Per germline, CDR1 LNHDA and CDR2 SQIVND (reference sequence). The CDR3 loop spans 17 amino acids. Trimming at V came to 4 bases and at J to 0 bases, leaving 8 bases not matched to a gene. In DNA form, the CDR3 reads TGTGCCAGTAGTACCCTTAGACAGGGGAATAGCAATCAGCCCCAGCATTTT. Protein product: CASSTLRQGNSNQPQHF. Looking up the rest from reference TRBV19 and TRBJ1-5 gives the full variable domain: DGGITQSPKYLFRKEGQNVTLSCEQNLNHDAMYWYRQDPGQGLRLIYYSQIVNDFQKGDIAEGYSVSREKKESFPLTVTSAQKNPTAFYLCASSTLRQGNSNQPQHFGDGTRLSIL.

This chain joins TRBV5-1 and TRBJ2-7, with 7 bases matching TRBD2. Losses at the gene ends were 0 bases for V and 6 bases for J; bases not matched to a gene: 12. The CDR3 sequence is 16 residues long. CDR1 is SGHRS, CDR2 YFSETQ, per germline. The CDR3, as DNA: TGCGCCAGCAGCTTGGAATCTCCCGGACTAGGGGTCGAGCAGTACTTC. Translating it yields CASSLESPGLGVEQYF.

J is TRBJ2-3 and V is TRBV4-2, with 10 bases matching TRBD2. The CDR3 has 16 residues. The germline gives CDR1 LGHNA, CDR2 YNFKEQ. Unmatched junction bases numbered 8, after V lost 4 bases and J lost 4 bases. The CDR3 nucleotides read TGTGCCAGCAGCCCGCCAGCGGGGGGGGGATCAGATACGCAGTATTTT. It yields the protein CASSPPAGGGSDTQYF.

The genes are TRBV5-1 and TRBJ2-2; D is ambiguous. CDR1 is SGHRS, CDR2 YFSETQ, per germline. The CDR3 runs to 15 residues. V lost 4 bases and J lost 5, with 15 bases in between. CDR3 coding DNA: TGCGCCAGCAGCGCATACATGGCGGCGACCGGGGAGCTGTTTTTT. This sequence encodes CASSAYMAATGELFF.

The J gene is TRBJ1-5, the V gene TRBV2; D might be TRBD1 (5 bases). CDR3 size: 14 residues. Germline loops: CDR1 SNHLY, CDR2 FYNNEI. V was shortened by 6 bases and J by 4 bases, with 13 bases between the two germline ends. CDR3 sequence reads: CASRQGVGNQPQHF. CDR3 bases: TGTGCCAGCAGACAAGGGGTAGGTAATCAGCCCCAGCATTTT.

V usage is TRBV7-6 and J usage is TRBJ1-2, with 7 nucleotides matching TRBD1. Germline loops: CDR1 SGHVS, CDR2 FNYEAQ. The CDR3 consists of 15 residues. With 5 bases clipped from V and 4 bases from J, the junction kept 10 bases outside the gene matches. The CDR3 is CASSDGPQGVYGYTF. DNA of the CDR3: TGTGCCAGCAGCGACGGACCCCAGGGGGTCTATGGCTACACCTTC.

The genes are TRBV28 and TRBJ2-2, with D perhaps matching TRBD2 (5 bases). The length of the CDR3 is 13 residues. CDR1 and CDR2 from the germline V gene are MDHEN and SYDVKM. Between the trimmed V and J ends, which lost 5 bases and 5 bases, there was a span of 9 bases. The CDR3 spells CASSIGLTGELFF. The CDR3 DNA reads TGTGCCAGCAGTATAGGACTTACCGGGGAGCTGTTTTTT.

The chain links TRBV30 to TRBJ2-3; the match to TRBD1 covers 8 bases. Trimming took 8 bases from V and 0 from J; bases not matched to a gene: 7. Germline loops: CDR1 GTSNPN, CDR2 SVGIG (reference sequence). The CDR3 is 14 amino acids. CDR3 DNA sequence: TGTGCCGGGAACAGGGGGAGCAGCACAGATACGCAGTATTTT. It encodes CAGNRGSSTDTQYF.

The chain carries TRBV7-8 and TRBJ1-6, with D perhaps matching TRBD1 (6 bases). From germline, CDR1 is SGHVS and CDR2 FQNEAQ. The CDR3 covers 15 residues. The germline V and J ends were trimmed by 1 base and 9 bases, with 13 bases remaining between them. The CDR3: CASSLVAGAGSPLHF. The CDR3 nucleotides are TGTGCCAGCAGCTTAGTGGCAGGGGCAGGTTCACCCCTCCACTTT.

The genes are TRBV9 and TRBJ1-5, with D possibly TRBD1 on 5 matching bases. Trimming left V 4 bases short and J 7 bases short, with 21 bases between. Germline CDR1 and CDR2: SGDLS and YYNGEE. The CDR3 extends over 16 amino acids. The CDR3 spells CASSSPPAGNLQPQHF. For the CDR3, the DNA is TGTGCCAGCAGCTCCCCCCCCGCAGGGAATCTCCAGCCCCAGCATTTT.